Below, one T cell receptor beta chain is given with its context. The data belong to a study of OX40 agonist ivuxolimab in advanced cancers. CDR3 length equals 14 residues. Germline CDR1 reads MNHNY; CDR2 reads SVGAGI (reference sequence). V was pared by 8 bases and J by 5 bases, with 13 bases between. Clones were read by immunoSEQ multiplex PCR, and TCRdb kept only the in-frame ones, dropping some. The sample carries roughly 40,000 clones, 80% to 90% recorded once. This receptor was obtained from an adult with an advanced solid tumor such as melanoma, head and neck, liver or kidney cancer. V and J are TRBV6-6 and TRBJ1-6; D remains unclear. Source: CD4+ or CD8+ T cells sorted from blood, taken in a trial of the OX40 agonist ivuxolimab. This CDR3 reads CASATIWDNSPLHF. CDR3 DNA: TGTGCCAGCGCGACGATCTGGGATAATTCACCCCTCCACTTT.